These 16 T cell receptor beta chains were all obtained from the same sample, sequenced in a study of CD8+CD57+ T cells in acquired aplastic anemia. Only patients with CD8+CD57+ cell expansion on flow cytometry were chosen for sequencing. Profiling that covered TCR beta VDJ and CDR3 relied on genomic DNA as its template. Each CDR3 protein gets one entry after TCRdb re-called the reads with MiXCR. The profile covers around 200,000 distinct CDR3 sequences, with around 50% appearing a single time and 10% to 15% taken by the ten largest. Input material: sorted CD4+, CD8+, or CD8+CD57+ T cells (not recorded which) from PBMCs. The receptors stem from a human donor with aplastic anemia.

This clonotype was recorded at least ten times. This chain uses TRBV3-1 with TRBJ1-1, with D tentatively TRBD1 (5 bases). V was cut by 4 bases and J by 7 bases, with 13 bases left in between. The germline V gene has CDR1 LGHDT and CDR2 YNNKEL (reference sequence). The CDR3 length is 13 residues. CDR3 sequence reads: CASSPLGEVEAFF. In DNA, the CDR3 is TGTGCCAGCAGCCCGCTGGGGGAGGTTGAAGCTTTCTTT.

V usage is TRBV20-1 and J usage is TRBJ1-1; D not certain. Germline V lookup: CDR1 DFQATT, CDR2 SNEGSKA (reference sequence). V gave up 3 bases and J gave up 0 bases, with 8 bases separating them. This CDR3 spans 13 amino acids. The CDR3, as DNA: TGCAGTGCTAGTTTGACTGTGAACACTGAAGCTTTCTTT. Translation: CSASLTVNTEAFF.

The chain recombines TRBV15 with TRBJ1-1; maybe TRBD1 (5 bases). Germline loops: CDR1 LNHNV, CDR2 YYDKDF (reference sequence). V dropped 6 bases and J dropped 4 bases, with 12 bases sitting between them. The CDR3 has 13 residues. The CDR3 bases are TGTGCCACCAGGTATGACGGGACCACTGAAGCTTTCTTT. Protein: CATRYDGTTEAFF.

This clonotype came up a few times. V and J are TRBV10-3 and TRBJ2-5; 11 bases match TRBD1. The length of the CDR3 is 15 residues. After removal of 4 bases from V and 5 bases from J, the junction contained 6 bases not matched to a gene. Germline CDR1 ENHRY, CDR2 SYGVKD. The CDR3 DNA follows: TGTGCCATCAGTGCGGTCGGGACAGGGGGGGAGACCCAGTACTTC. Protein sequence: CAISAVGTGGETQYF.

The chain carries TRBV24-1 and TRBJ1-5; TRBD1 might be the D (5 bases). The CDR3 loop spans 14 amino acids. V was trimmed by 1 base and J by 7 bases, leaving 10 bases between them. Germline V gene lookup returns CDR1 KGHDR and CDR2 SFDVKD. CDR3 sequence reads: CATSDLRTTQPQHF. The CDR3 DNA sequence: TGTGCCACCAGTGATTTAAGGACAACACAGCCCCAGCATTTT.

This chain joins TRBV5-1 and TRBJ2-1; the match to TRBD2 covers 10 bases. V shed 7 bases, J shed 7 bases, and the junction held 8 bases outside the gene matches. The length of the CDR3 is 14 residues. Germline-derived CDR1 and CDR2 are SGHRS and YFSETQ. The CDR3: CASQSGGAGNEQFF. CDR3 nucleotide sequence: TGCGCCAGCCAGAGCGGGGGGGCAGGTAATGAGCAGTTCTTC. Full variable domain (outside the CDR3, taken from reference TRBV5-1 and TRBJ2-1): KAGVTQTPRYLIKTRGQQVTLSCSPISGHRSVSWYQQTPGQGLQFLFEYFSETQRNKGNFPGRFSGRQFSNSRSEMNVSTLELGDSALYLCASQSGGAGNEQFFGPGTRLTVL.

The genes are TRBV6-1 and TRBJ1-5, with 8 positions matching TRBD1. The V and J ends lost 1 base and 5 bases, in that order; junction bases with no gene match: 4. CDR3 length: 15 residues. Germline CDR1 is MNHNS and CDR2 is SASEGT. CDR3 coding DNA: TGTGCCAGCAGTGAAGTTTACAGGGGGGATCAGCCCCAGCATTTT. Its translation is CASSEVYRGDQPQHF.

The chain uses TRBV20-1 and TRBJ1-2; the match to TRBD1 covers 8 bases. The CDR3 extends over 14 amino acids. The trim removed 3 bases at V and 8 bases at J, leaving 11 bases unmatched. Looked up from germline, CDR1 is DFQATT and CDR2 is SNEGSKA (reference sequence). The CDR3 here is CSASAPQGAKGYTF. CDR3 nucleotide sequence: TGCAGTGCTAGCGCGCCTCAGGGGGCGAAGGGCTACACCTTC.

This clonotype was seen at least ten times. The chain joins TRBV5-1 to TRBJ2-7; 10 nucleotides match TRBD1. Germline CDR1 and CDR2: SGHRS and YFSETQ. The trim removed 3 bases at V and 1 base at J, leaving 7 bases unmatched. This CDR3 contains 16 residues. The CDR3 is CASSSSGTGVSYEQYF. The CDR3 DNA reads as TGCGCCAGCAGCTCCTCCGGGACAGGGGTTTCCTACGAGCAGTACTTC.

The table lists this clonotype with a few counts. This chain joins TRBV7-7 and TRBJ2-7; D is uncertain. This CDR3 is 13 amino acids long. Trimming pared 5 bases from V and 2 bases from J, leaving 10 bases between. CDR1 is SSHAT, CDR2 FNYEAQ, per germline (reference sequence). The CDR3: CASSPGPTYEQYF. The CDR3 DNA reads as TGTGCCAGCAGCCCAGGACCAACCTACGAGCAGTACTTC.

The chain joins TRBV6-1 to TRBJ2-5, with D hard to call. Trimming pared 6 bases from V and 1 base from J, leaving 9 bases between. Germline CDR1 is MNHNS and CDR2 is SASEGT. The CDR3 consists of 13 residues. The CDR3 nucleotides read TGTGCCAGCAGACGGCAGAGCCAAGAGACCCAGTACTTC. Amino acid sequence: CASRRQSQETQYF.

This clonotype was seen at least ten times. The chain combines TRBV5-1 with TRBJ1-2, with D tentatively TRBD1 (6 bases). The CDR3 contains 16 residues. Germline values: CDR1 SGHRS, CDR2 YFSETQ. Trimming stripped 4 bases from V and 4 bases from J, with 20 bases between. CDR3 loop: CASSRMGQGLFYGYTF. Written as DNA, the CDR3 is TGCGCCAGCAGCCGGATGGGGCAGGGGTTATTCTATGGCTACACCTTC.

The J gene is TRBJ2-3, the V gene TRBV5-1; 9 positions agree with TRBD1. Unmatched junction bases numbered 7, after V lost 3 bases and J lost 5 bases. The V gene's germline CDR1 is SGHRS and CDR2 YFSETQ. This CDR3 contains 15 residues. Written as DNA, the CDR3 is TGCGCCAGCAGCTGGGGACAGGGAGGTTTAGATACGCAGTATTTT. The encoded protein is CASSWGQGGLDTQYF.

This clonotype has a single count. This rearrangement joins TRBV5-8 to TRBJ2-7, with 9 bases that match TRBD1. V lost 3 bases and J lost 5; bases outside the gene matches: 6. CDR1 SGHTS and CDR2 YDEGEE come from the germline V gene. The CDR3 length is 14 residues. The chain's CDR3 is CASSWGTGRHEQYF. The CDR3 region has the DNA TGTGCCAGCAGCTGGGGGACAGGGCGTCACGAGCAGTACTTC.

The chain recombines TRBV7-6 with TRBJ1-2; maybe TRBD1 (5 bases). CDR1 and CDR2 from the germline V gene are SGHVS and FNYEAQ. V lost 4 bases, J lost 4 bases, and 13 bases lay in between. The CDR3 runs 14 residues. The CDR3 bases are TGTGCCAGCAGCTCCCCGGGGGTCGGCTATGGCTACACCTTC. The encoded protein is CASSSPGVGYGYTF.

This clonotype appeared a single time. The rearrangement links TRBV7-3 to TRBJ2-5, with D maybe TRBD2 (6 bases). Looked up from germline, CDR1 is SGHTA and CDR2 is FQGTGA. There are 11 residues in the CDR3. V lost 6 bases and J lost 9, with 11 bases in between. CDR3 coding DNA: TGTGCCAGCAGTCCCTCGGGGGCCCAGTACTTC. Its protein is CASSPSGAQYF. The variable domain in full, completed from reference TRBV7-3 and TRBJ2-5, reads GAGVSQTPSNKVTEKGKYVELRCDPISGHTALYWYRQSLGQGPEFLIYFQGTGAADDSGLPNDRFFAVRPEGSVSTLKIQRTERGDSAVYLCASSPSGAQYFGPGTRLLVL.